This T cell receptor beta chain derives from a study of T cells expressing NK-cell markers. Across the whole study: It was from sorted CD3+CD56+NKG2C+, CD3+CD56+NKG2C- and CD3+CD56-NKG2C+ T cells that TCR beta repertoires came.

CDR3 length: 15 residues. The V gene's germline CDR1 is DFQATT and CDR2 SNEGSKA (reference sequence). Study results and caveats: The same clonotypes also predominated in the CD3+CD56-NKG2C+ fraction of several donors.

TCRdb reanalyzed the 5' RACE reads, giving one entry per CDR3 protein sequence and no DNA. This sample's clone table lists roughly 380,000 distinct CDR3 sequences. Regarding this clonotype: Its antigen is undetermined.

Sequences were obtained from blood T cells: a sorted CD56 or NKG2C T cell subset, CD4+ or CD8+ T cells, or bulk PBMC T cells (not recorded which). The chain joins TRBV20-1 to TRBJ2-3; lacking DNA, the TRBD1 call made by TCRdb goes unchecked. This receptor was identified in a man between 18 and 69 years old in good health. CDR3 in amino acids: CSARATGGRTDTQYF.